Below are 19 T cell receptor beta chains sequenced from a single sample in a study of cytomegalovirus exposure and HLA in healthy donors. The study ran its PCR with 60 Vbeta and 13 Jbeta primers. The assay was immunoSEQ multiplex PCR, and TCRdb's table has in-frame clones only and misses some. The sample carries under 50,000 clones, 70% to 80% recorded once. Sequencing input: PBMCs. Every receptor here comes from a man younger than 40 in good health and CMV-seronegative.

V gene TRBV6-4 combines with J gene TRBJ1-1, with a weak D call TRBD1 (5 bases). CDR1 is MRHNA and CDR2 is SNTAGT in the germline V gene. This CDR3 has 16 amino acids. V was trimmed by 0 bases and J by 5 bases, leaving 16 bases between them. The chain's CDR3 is CASSDSRRGAGTEAFF. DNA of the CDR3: TGTGCCAGCAGTGACTCGCGAAGGGGTGCGGGGACTGAAGCTTTCTTT.

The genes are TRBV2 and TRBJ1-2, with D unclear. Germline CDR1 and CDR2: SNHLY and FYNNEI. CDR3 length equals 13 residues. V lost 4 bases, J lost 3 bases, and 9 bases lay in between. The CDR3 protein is CASSVIGDYGYTF. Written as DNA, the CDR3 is TGTGCCAGCAGTGTCATCGGTGACTATGGCTACACCTTC.

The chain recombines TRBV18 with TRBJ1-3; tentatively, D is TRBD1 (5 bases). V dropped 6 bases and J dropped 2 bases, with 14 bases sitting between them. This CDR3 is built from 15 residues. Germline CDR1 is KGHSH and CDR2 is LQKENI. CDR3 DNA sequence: TGTGCCAGCTCCCCGCCGACGGGGGCTGGAAACACCATATATTTT. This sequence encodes CASSPPTGAGNTIYF.

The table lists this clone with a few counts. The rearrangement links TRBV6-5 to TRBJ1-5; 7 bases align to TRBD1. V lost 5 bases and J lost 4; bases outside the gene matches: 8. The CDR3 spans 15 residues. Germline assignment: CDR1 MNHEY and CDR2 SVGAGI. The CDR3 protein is CASSLDRELNQPQHF. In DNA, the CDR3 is TGTGCCAGCAGTCTTGACAGGGAACTTAATCAGCCCCAGCATTTT.

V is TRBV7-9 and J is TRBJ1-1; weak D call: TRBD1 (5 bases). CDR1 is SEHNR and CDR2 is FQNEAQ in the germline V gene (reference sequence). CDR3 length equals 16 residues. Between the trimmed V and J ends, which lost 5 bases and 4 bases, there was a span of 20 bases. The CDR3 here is CASSHPRWGEGTEAFF. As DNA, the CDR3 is TGTGCCAGCAGCCACCCAAGATGGGGGGAAGGCACTGAAGCTTTCTTT.

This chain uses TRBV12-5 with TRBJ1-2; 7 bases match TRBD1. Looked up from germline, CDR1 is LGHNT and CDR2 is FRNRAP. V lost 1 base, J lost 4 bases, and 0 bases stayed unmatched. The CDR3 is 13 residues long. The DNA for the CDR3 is TGTGCTAGTGGTTTGGACAGGGGCTATGGCTACACCTTC. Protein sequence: CASGLDRGYGYTF.

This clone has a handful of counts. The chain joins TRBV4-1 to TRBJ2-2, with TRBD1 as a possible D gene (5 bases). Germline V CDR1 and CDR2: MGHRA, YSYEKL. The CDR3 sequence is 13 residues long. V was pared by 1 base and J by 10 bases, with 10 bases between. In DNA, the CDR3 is TGCGCCAGCAGCCAAGTGGGGCTAGAGGAGCTGTTTTTT. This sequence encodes CASSQVGLEELFF.

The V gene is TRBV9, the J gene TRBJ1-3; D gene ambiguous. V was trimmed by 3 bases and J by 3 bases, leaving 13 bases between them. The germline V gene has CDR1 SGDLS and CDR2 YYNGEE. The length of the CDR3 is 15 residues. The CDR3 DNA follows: TGTGCCAGCAGCGCCTTTGAGGATGGTGGAAACACCATATATTTT. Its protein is CASSAFEDGGNTIYF.

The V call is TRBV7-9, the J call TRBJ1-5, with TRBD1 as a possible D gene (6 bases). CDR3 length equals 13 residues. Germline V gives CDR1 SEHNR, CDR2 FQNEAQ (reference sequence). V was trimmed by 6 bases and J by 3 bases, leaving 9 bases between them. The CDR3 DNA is TGTGCCAGCAGACAGGGTTTCAATCAGCCCCAGCATTTT. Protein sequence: CASRQGFNQPQHF.

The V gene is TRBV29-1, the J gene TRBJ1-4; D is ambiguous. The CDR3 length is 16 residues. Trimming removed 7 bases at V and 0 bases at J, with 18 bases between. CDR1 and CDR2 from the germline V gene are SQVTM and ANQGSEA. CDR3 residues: CSALTGLYPTNEKLFF. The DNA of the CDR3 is TGCAGCGCCCTCACGGGGTTATATCCAACTAATGAAAAACTGTTTTTT.

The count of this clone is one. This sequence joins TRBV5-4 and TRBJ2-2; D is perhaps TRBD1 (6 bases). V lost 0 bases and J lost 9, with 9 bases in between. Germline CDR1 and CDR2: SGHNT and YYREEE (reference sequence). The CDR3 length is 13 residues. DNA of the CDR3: TGTGCCAGCAGCTTGGTCGGACAGTGGGAGCTGTTTTTT. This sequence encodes CASSLVGQWELFF.

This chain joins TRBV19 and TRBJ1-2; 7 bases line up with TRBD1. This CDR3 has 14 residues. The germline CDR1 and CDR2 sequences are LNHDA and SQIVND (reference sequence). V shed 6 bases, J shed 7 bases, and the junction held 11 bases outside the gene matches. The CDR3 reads CASSPVDRAGGYTF. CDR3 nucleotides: TGTGCCAGTAGCCCCGTAGACAGGGCCGGTGGCTACACCTTC.

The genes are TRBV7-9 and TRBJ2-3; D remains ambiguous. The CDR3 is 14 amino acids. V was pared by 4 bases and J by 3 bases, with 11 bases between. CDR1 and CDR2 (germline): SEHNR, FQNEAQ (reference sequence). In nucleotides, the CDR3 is TGTGCCAGCAGCTCCACCAGGCCAACAGATACGCAGTATTTT. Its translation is CASSSTRPTDTQYF.

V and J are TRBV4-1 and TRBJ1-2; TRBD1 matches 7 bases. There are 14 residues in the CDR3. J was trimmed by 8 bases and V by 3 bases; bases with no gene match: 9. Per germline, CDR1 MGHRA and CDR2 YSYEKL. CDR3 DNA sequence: TGCGCCAGCAGCCAGGCTGACAGGGCCCCCGGCTACACCTTC. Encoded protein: CASSQADRAPGYTF.

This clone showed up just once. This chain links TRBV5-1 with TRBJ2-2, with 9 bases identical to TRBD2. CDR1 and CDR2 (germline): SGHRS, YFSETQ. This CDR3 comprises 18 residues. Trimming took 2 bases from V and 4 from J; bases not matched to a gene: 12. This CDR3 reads CASSFELAGDFATGELFF. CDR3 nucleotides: TGCGCCAGCAGCTTTGAGTTAGCGGGAGATTTTGCCACCGGGGAGCTGTTTTTT.

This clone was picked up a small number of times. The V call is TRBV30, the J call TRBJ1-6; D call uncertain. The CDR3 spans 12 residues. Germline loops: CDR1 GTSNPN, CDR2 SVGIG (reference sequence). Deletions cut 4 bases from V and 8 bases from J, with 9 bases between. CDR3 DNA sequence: TGTGCCTGGATGCGAACAGATTCACCCCTCCACTTT. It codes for CAWMRTDSPLHF.

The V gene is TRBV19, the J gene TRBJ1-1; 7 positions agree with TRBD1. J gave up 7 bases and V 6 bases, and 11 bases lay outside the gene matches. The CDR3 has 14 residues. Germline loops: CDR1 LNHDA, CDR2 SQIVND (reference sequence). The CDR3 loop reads CASSQAGGYVEAFF. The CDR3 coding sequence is TGTGCCAGTAGCCAGGCAGGGGGGTACGTTGAAGCTTTCTTT.

CDR3 in amino acids: CASSSGGLGETQYF. The CDR3 DNA reads as TGTGCCAGCAGTTCAGGGGGTTTAGGAGAGACCCAGTACTTC. The gene calls are TRBV6-4 and TRBJ2-5; 7 nucleotides agree with TRBD1. V lost 5 bases, J lost 4 bases, and 7 bases stayed unmatched. The CDR3 length is 14 residues. CDR1 and CDR2 (germline): MRHNA, SNTAGT.

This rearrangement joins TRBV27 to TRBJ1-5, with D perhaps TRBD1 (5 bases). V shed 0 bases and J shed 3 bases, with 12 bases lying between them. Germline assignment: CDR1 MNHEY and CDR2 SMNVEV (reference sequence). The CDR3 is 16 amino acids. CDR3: CASSLSGQGYNQPQHF. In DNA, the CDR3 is TGTGCCAGCAGTTTATCCGGCCAGGGATACAATCAGCCCCAGCATTTT.